This is a list of T cell receptor beta chains from one sample in a study of type 1 regulatory T cells. Their antigens are not known. A single record per CDR3 protein comes from TCRdb applying MiXCR to the reads. The sample consists of roughly 67,000 distinct CDR3 sequences, about three fifths of them appearing once. Sequences were obtained from cultured T cells, either the whole culture or a sorted T cell fraction (not recorded which). The source of these receptors is a human donor in good health. CDR3s include the opening cysteine and the closing phenylalanine or tryptophan. Not every row has a clone size; where given, it reads once, few, many or a size class.

J | size | V | CDR3
TRBJ2-2 | - | TRBV12-3/TRBV12-4 | CASSALAGPTGELFF
TRBJ1-4 | - | TRBV6-2/TRBV6-3 | CASGSRTAGVFF
TRBJ2-1 | - | TRBV20-1 | CSAGGDWSSYNEQFF
TRBJ2-3 | - | TRBV12-3/TRBV12-4 | CASSLGQGADTQYF
TRBJ2-7 | few | TRBV11-2 | CASSPQGLSSYEQYF
TRBJ1-3 | - | TRBV21-1 | CASSKETVLFSGNTIYF
TRBJ1-3 | - | TRBV29-1 | CSVVWAFGVDTIYF
TRBJ1-2 | - | TRBV20-1 | CSASPILDRKRHYGYTF
TRBJ2-2 | - | TRBV3-1 | CASSYSLGSGELFF
TRBJ2-1 | few | TRBV7-6 | CASSLGGGNYNEQFF
TRBJ1-6 | - | TRBV20-1 | CSARDHVVSSYNSPLHF
TRBJ2-5 | - | TRBV20-1 | CSARVEGAETQYF
TRBJ2-7 | - | TRBV7-2 | CASSPSGRVYEQYF
TRBJ1-4 | - | TRBV6-5 | CASREGGKLFF
TRBJ2-6 | - | TRBV20-1 | CSARDLGASGANVLTF
TRBJ2-5 | - | TRBV20-1 | CSANQREGLGETQYF
TRBJ2-7 | - | TRBV7-6 | CASSPRQGTYEQYF
TRBJ2-7 | few | TRBV3-1 | CASSQGLAAAYEQYF
TRBJ1-1 | - | TRBV20-1 | CSAKDGMNTEAFF
TRBJ2-7 | - | TRBV6-1 | CASRRGLAGFDSYEKYF
TRBJ2-7 | - | TRBV27 | CASSLSTISGPIYEQYF
TRBJ2-1 | few | TRBV28 | CASSPSGRTHNEQFF
TRBJ2-1 | - | TRBV27 | CASTPDYSNEQFF
TRBJ2-2 | - | TRBV2 | CASSVEREGTGELFF
TRBJ2-2 | - | TRBV7-2 | CASSFYSEANTGELFF
TRBJ2-4 | - | TRBV29-1 | CSVGVGGLAKNIQYF
TRBJ2-6 | - | TRBV5-1 | CASSPSGGGANVLTF
TRBJ2-7 | few | TRBV6-5 | CASSDTIYEQYF
TRBJ2-4 | - | TRBV10-3 | CAISENRLLFPKNIQYF
TRBJ2-1 | few | TRBV20-1 | CSARRGGGVDEQFF
TRBJ1-4 | - | TRBV2 | CASQQTDSSNEKLFF
TRBJ2-3 | - | TRBV6-5 | CASSRGGTQYF
TRBJ2-1 | - | TRBV11-3 | CASSLGRGGAPFF
TRBJ1-3 | - | TRBV6-5 | CASRPDRSSGNTIYF
TRBJ2-3 | - | TRBV7-9 | CASSASGADTQYF
TRBJ2-3 | - | TRBV7-2 | CASSLALSRAADTQYF
TRBJ1-6 | - | TRBV2 | CASSAYSPLHF
TRBJ1-1 | - | TRBV24-1 | CATSDRANTEAFF
TRBJ2-7 | few | TRBV7-8 | CASSSLFGQGEQYF
TRBJ2-3 | - | TRBV19 | CASSTLAASTDTQYF
TRBJ2-3 | once | TRBV7-9 | CASSLQLAAYTDTQYF
TRBJ2-3 | - | TRBV7-2 | CASSLFSTDTQYF
TRBJ2-3 | few | TRBV3-1 | CASSLVIAGSTDTQYF
TRBJ2-7 | - | TRBV12-3/TRBV12-4 | CASSLAAGQGTYEQYF
TRBJ2-3 | - | TRBV5-1 | CASSFLRVALTDTQYF
TRBJ2-4 | - | TRBV30 | CAWSHSGIDKNIQYF
TRBJ1-2 | - | TRBV20-1 | CSAPRDARSYGYTF
TRBJ1-1 | - | TRBV12-3/TRBV12-4 | CASSFPGSEAFF